This T cell receptor (beta chain) was recovered during a study of shared clonotypes between healthy human individuals. The naive CD8 fraction comprised CD45RO-negative cells positively selected for CCR7 and excluded terminally differentiated effector memory CD45RA+ cells. In the case of this clone: Its antigen is still unknown.

Regarding the study as a whole: Sample collection involved blood only; tissue repertoires are likely different. Naive subsets generally exceeded memory subsets in estimated richness.

Per germline, CDR1 SGHKS and CDR2 YYEKEE (reference sequence). The CDR3 is made up of 15 amino acids. The J segment lost 7 bases and the V segment lost 0 bases, leaving 5 bases of the junction unmatched. Genomic DNA belonging to each subset was distributed in equal measure over several immunoSEQ plates. Authors' analysis steps: Junction-only immunoSEQ sequences carried no quality scores, so filtering differed. The assay was immunoSEQ multiplex PCR, and TCRdb's table has in-frame clones only and misses some. Clone size and V and J calls were adopted from that table, with D and trimming inferred from the DNA. The sample consists of around 2,000,000 clones, 85% to 95% of them appearing once.

The sequence was obtained from a man between 18 and 35 years old in good health. Input material: naive CD8+ T cells sorted from blood. V is TRBV5-5 and J is TRBJ2-1; 9 nucleotides agree with TRBD2. CDR3 nucleotide sequence: TGTGCCAGCAGCTTGGGGCGGGAGGGCCGGAATGAGCAGTTCTTC. This translates into CASSLGREGRNEQFF.